The source of this TCR beta chain is a study of blood T cell repertoires in COVID-19. Study summary: Some COVID-19 samples were acute and others convalescent; all came from the United States, Italy and Spain. PBMCs, B-cell-depleted T cells, or T cells provided the cDNA or gDNA that made up the material.

This CDR3 has 13 amino acids. The V end was cut by 2 bases, the J end by 5 bases, with 9 bases between. Germline assignment: CDR1 LGHNA and CDR2 YSLEER. Original analysis: The assay estimated nucleated cells by amplifying reference gene primers. Generated by immunoSEQ multiplex PCR, the TCRdb table keeps only in-frame clones and is missing some. D and trimming were read from the DNA, whereas the V and J calls and clone size are those reported in that table. Of fewer than 350,000 clones listed, 80% to 85% were seen once; the top ten hold around 3.2%. The rearrangement links TRBV4-3 to TRBJ1-1; D uncertain. The clonotype comes from a woman aged 55-75 years with active or convalescent COVID-19. The specimen sequenced was peripheral blood. CDR3 in amino acids: CASSQWTVTEAFF. The CDR3 region has the DNA TGCGCCAGCAGCCAATGGACTGTTACTGAAGCTTTCTTT.